This T cell receptor (beta chain) came from a study of T cell responses to AZD1222 COVID-19 vaccine. Study details: Investigators merged groups given second doses at roughly 4 or roughly 12 weeks.

This CDR3 is 15 amino acids long. The germline CDR1 and CDR2 sequences are MNHNS and SASEGT. V lost 7 bases and J lost 1, with 17 bases in between. Measured with immunoSEQ multiplex PCR; TCRdb has only the in-frame clones, and not every one. The sample includes roughly 140,000 clones, around 88% of them seen just once. Worth noting for this clone: Antigen unknown.

Study-level points and caveats: There were mostly white British donors and more females than males, and clonal diversity was possibly underestimated. Seropositive status at baseline applied to only a handful of AZD1222 recipients. After two AZD1222 doses, spike-specific TCR breadth and depth rose versus day 0.

The clonotype was recovered from an adult in good health. The V call is TRBV6-1, the J call TRBJ2-7, with D perhaps matching TRBD1 (6 bases). Specimen: peripheral blood, collected on day 0 of AZD1222 vaccination. The CDR3 sequence is CASTPLDSLSYEQYF. The CDR3 DNA sequence: TGTGCCAGCACCCCCTTGGACAGCCTTTCCTACGAGCAGTACTTC.